This T cell receptor beta chain was documented in a study of cytomegalovirus exposure and HLA in healthy donors. Study findings and constraints: Beyond CMV serostatus, there was no information to go on about immune exposure.

J gave up 2 bases and V 3 bases, and 4 bases lay outside the gene matches. Germline lookup yields CDR1 SGHNT and CDR2 YYREEE (reference sequence). The CDR3 has 15 residues. The primer mix had 60 Vbeta and 13 Jbeta primers. The method was immunoSEQ multiplex PCR; TCRdb's version includes in-frame clones alone and lacks a portion of them. The sample holds around 140,000 clones, 65% to 85% seen once. For this clone: What it binds is not known.

The chain is built from TRBV5-4 and TRBJ2-3, with TRBD1 matching 9 bases. The clonotype originates from a man aged 25 to 40 in good health and CMV-seronegative. Material for sequencing was PBMCs. CDR3 sequence (DNA): TGTGCCAGCAGCTACGGACAGGGGTTCACAGATACGCAGTATTTT. It specifies CASSYGQGFTDTQYF.